Described below is a single T cell receptor beta chain sequence and its context. Trimming took off 4 bases at V and 1 base at J, with 11 bases between the two ends. Per germline, CDR1 SGHNT and CDR2 YYREEE (reference sequence). CDR3 length: 14 amino acids. The data stem from a study of blood T cell repertoires in COVID-19. Study at large: The United States, Italy and Spain were the sources of the acute and convalescent COVID-19 samples. In each case, the material was cDNA or gDNA derived from T cells, B-cell-depleted T cells, or PBMCs.

Source study methods: The assay estimated nucleated cells by amplifying reference gene primers. Sequencing was performed with immunoSEQ multiplex PCR; in TCRdb, only in-frame clones are kept and a portion is missing. V, J and clone size reflect that table, while D and trimming were determined from the DNA. The sample shows nearly 200,000 clones, around 90% of them seen only once. The clonotype was recovered from a woman aged 18-30 years who had recovered from COVID-19. V gene TRBV5-4 combines with J gene TRBJ1-1; D is ambiguous. Sequenced material: PBMCs or T cells enriched from blood (not recorded which). The CDR3 loop is CASSIRQGNTEAFF. In DNA form, the CDR3 reads TGTGCCAGCAGCATCCGACAAGGGAACACTGAAGCTTTCTTT.